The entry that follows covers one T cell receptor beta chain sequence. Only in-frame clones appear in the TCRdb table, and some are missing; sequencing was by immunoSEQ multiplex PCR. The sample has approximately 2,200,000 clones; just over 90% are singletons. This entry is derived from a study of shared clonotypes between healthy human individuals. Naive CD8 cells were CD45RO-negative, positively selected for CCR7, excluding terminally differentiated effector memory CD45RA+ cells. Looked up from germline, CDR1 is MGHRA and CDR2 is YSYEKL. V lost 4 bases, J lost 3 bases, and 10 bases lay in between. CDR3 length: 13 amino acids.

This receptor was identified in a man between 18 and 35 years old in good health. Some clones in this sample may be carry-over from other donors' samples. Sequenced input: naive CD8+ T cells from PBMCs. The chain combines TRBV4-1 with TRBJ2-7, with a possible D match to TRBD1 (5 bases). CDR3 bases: TGCGCCAGCAGCCGACAGTTTGACTACGAGCAGTACTTC. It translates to CASSRQFDYEQYF.